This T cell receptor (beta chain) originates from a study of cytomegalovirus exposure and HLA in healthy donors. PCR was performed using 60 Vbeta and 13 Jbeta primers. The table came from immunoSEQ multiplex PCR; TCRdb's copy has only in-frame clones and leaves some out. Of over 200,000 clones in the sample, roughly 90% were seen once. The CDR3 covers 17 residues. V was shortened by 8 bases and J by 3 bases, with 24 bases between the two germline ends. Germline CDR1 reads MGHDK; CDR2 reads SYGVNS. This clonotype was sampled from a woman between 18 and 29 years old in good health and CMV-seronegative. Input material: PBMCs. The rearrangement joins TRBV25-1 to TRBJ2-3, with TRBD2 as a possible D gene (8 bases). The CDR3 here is CASEGQISGSWTDTQYF. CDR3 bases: TGTGCCAGCGAGGGACAGATCAGCGGGAGCTGGACAGATACGCAGTATTTT.